This TCR beta chain came from a study of T cells after yellow fever vaccination. Whole-study context: Those fractions that held only low numbers of cells were prepared using the SMART-Seq v4 Ultra Low Input RNA kit. Study-wide results and limits: Secondary responses were weaker yet peaked faster, day 5 versus 15.

Germline CDR1 is SGHTA and CDR2 is FQGNSA. The V and J ends lost 2 bases and 2 bases respectively, with 14 bases between them. The CDR3 extends over 16 amino acids. They built TCR cDNA with 5'RACE template switching, a step that put in a universal primer site and UMIs. TCRdb reprocessed the 5' RACE reads with MiXCR, giving one entry per CDR3 protein. The data hold fewer than 450,000 distinct CDR3 sequences, with around a tenth observed a single time. There are a few counts of this clonotype. Its antigen is not identified. The receptor's source is a young man who received the YFV17D yellow fever vaccine. Sequencing was performed on PBMCs, taken on the day of the first yellow fever vaccination. This chain joins TRBV7-2 and TRBJ2-3; a weak D match, TRBD2 (5 bases). CDR3 sequence: CASSLMAAGTTDTQYF. In DNA, the CDR3 is TGTGCCAGCAGCTTAATGGCTGCGGGTACCACAGATACGCAGTATTTT.